One and the same sample provided the 15 T cell receptor beta chains below, sequenced in a study of T cells after yellow fever vaccination. A single record per CDR3 protein comes from TCRdb applying MiXCR to the 5' RACE reads. The sample holds 450,000 to 550,000 distinct CDR3 sequences; 20% to 25% are singletons and the top ten take 16%. Material: PBMCs, obtained approximately 20 days after the first yellow fever vaccination. These receptors all come from a man younger than 35 who received the YFV17D yellow fever vaccine.

By proportion, this clonotype is medium-sized. The V call is TRBV4-3, the J call TRBJ2-6; TRBD1 matches 7 bases. There are 16 residues in the CDR3. CDR1 LGHNA and CDR2 YSLEER come from the germline V gene. The J segment lost 0 bases and the V segment lost 1 base, leaving 0 bases of the junction unmatched. CDR3 in amino acids: CASSQAGGSGANVLTF. In DNA, the CDR3 is TGCGCCAGCAGCCAAGCAGGGGGCTCTGGGGCCAACGTCCTGACTTTC.

The chain employs TRBV7-8 and TRBJ1-6, with TRBD1 matching over 8 bases. Trimming took 5 bases from V and 6 from J; bases not matched to a gene: 6. CDR3 length: 15 amino acids. CDR1 is SGHVS, CDR2 FQNEAQ, per germline. This CDR3 is CASSPRQGRNSPLHF. The CDR3 nucleotides read TGTGCCAGCAGCCCTAGACAGGGGCGTAATTCACCCCTCCACTTT.

The table lists this clonotype with a few counts. V gene TRBV7-9 combines with J gene TRBJ1-1, with 7 bases matching TRBD1. CDR3 size: 14 residues. Trimming removed 5 bases from V and 7 bases from J; junction bases left unmatched: 10. Germline CDR1 reads SEHNR; CDR2 reads FQNEAQ (reference sequence). CDR3 sequence: CASSPDRIRGEAFF. CDR3 DNA: TGTGCCAGCAGCCCGGACAGGATTCGTGGTGAAGCTTTCTTT.

This clonotype came up a few times. V gene TRBV10-3 combines with J gene TRBJ2-1; 8 bases agree with TRBD2. This CDR3 is built from 15 residues. V gave up 4 bases and J gave up 4 bases; unmatched junction bases: 6. Germline loops: CDR1 ENHRY, CDR2 SYGVKD. For the CDR3, the DNA is TGTGCCATCAGTGTGGGTAGCGGGGAATACAATGAGCAGTTCTTC. It translates to CAISVGSGEYNEQFF.

This clonotype was seen only a few times. The chain carries TRBV5-5 and TRBJ1-5, with TRBD1 identical over 11 bases. Looked up from germline, CDR1 is SGHKS and CDR2 is YYEKEE (reference sequence). This CDR3 region has 17 residues. Trimming cost V 4 bases and J 1 base; bases outside gene matches: 7. The CDR3 DNA is TGTGCCAGCAGCATAGGACAGGGGGCAATCAGCAATCAGCCCCAGCATTTT. It yields the protein CASSIGQGAISNQPQHF.

This clonotype appeared a single time. The chain uses TRBV29-1 and TRBJ1-6; maybe TRBD1 (6 bases). Germline CDR1 and CDR2: SQVTM and ANQGSEA. The length of the CDR3 is 17 residues. V was cut by 7 bases and J by 8 bases, with 27 bases left in between. The CDR3 DNA reads as TGCAGCGCTCTAAGAGGGCCGGGGGGCTGGAGGCATTCACCCCTCCACTTT. It translates to CSALRGPGGWRHSPLHF.

This clonotype has a handful of counts. V is TRBV6-2 or TRBV6-3 and J is TRBJ1-2, with D tentatively TRBD1 (6 bases). Trimming took off 3 bases at V and 8 bases at J, with 10 bases between the two ends. The CDR3 loop spans 12 amino acids. Germline V gene sequence: CDR1 MNHEY, CDR2 SVGEGT. The CDR3 DNA reads as TGTGCCAGCAGTTATTCCGACAGGGGCTACACCTTC. Amino acids: CASSYSDRGYTF.

In this sample, this clonotype turned up a few times. The chain joins TRBV27 to TRBJ1-2; D call uncertain. The length of the CDR3 is 13 residues. V lost 4 bases and J 8 bases, leaving 14 bases between the germline ends. Germline CDR1 MNHEY, CDR2 SMNVEV (reference sequence). The CDR3 DNA is TGTGCCAGCAGTTCGGGGAGTTCCCACGGCTACACCTTC. Protein: CASSSGSSHGYTF.

The table lists this clonotype with a count of one. This chain links TRBV5-3 with TRBJ2-2; D unresolved. TRBV5-3 is an ORF, with its function uncertain. V lost 0 bases, J lost 6 bases, and 3 bases lay in between. The CDR3 sequence is 12 residues long. The CDR3 region is CARSLEAGELFF. The CDR3 DNA reads TGTGCCAGAAGCTTGGAAGCCGGGGAGCTGTTTTTT.

There are a few counts of this clonotype. This sequence joins TRBV9 and TRBJ1-1, with a weak D call TRBD1 (5 bases). V lost 4 bases and J 1 base, leaving 8 bases between the germline ends. CDR3 length equals 13 residues. CDR1 and CDR2 (germline): SGDLS, YYNGEE. The CDR3 nucleotides are TGTGCCAGCAGCACGACAGCGAACACTGAAGCTTTCTTT. Protein: CASSTTANTEAFF. Using reference TRBV9 and TRBJ1-1 for the parts outside the CDR3, the full variable domain is DSGVTQTPKHLITATGQRVTLRCSPRSGDLSVYWYQQSLDQGLQFLIQYYNGEERAKGNILERFSAQQFPDLHSELNLSSLELGDSALYFCASSTTANTEAFFGQGTRLTVV.

The CDR3 region has the DNA TGTGCCATCGGCGGGAGCACAGATACGCAGTATTTT. It specifies CAIGGSTDTQYF. This chain connects TRBV10-3 to TRBJ2-3, with a tentative D call TRBD2 (5 bases). From germline, CDR1 is ENHRY and CDR2 SYGVKD. The CDR3 has 12 amino acids. Trimming took 8 bases from V and 0 from J, leaving 6 bases between them.

The rearrangement uses TRBV29-1 and TRBJ2-2; TRBD1 aligns across 7 bases. CDR1 and CDR2 (germline): SQVTM, ANQGSEA. The CDR3 spans 15 residues. The trim removed 5 bases at V and 6 bases at J, leaving 12 bases unmatched. This chain's CDR3 is CSVSTFVGTAGELFF. CDR3 DNA sequence: TGCAGCGTTTCTACATTTGTCGGGACAGCCGGGGAGCTGTTTTTT.

This clonotype has more than one count but fewer than ten. J is TRBJ2-2 and V is TRBV7-2, with D possibly matching TRBD2 (5 bases). Germline loops: CDR1 SGHTA, CDR2 FQGNSA. This CDR3 comprises 15 residues. With 5 bases removed from V and 6 bases from J, the gap between germline ends came to 16 bases. Here the CDR3 reads CASSVVVEGAGELFF. CDR3 nucleotide sequence: TGTGCCAGCAGCGTCGTGGTAGAGGGCGCCGGGGAGCTGTTTTTT.

This chain connects TRBV7-9 to TRBJ2-3; 10 bases are a match to TRBD2. The junction had 9 bases not matched to a gene; V was cut back by 5 bases and J by 1 base. Germline CDR1 SEHNR, CDR2 FQNEAQ (reference sequence). CDR3 size: 17 residues. Here the CDR3 reads CASSRSLLAGGTDTQYF. The CDR3, as DNA: TGTGCCAGCAGCCGATCACTTCTAGCGGGAGGCACAGATACGCAGTATTTT.

This clonotype has just a few counts. The chain joins TRBV5-5 to TRBJ2-5; D not certain. This CDR3 is 13 amino acids long. V dropped 4 bases and J dropped 5 bases, with 12 bases sitting between them. Germline lookup yields CDR1 SGHKS and CDR2 YYEKEE (reference sequence). CDR3 DNA sequence: TGTGCCAGCAGCATAGGAGTAACGGAGACCCAGTACTTC. It specifies CASSIGVTETQYF.